This T cell receptor beta chain was recorded in a study of cytomegalovirus exposure and HLA in healthy donors (dated by TCRdb to 2015 to 2018). In the study overall: An earlier analysis of a few hundred of the donors reported 276 Gb of sequence data and 117 million unique TCR beta sequences obtained from about 180 million T cells. An early release that covered approximately 600 HLA-typed donors contained about 300 gigabases of sequencing data and some 87 million unique TCR sequences. Among the roughly 390 genotyped donors, around 79% belonged to the genetic ancestry cluster associated with self-reported Caucasian donors. The study aimed to test whether signatures of past pathogen exposure could be identified by cataloging public T cell receptors. The T cell repertoires of some 700 subjects were profiled by immunosequencing and related to cytomegalovirus serostatus. Besides the first cohort of around 670 subjects, a separate validation cohort made up of over a hundred different subjects was used. To predict cytomegalovirus infection status, the study combined high-throughput TCR immunosequencing, statistical association of individual TCRs with disease status, and machine learning. A later analysis re-examined previously published TCR beta repertoires from around 670 donors and added high-resolution HLA genotyping to investigate patterns of TCR occurrence. In the later analysis, no new phenotypic data were used to find candidate immune exposures; instead, reliance was placed on TCR beta sequences and their occurrence across donors. To decide whether each TCR beta V gene segment behaved as functional or pseudogenic, an earlier analysis of some 600 of the donors relied on high-throughput TCR beta sequencing. Donor age, sex, ethnicity and CMV serostatus were compiled alongside the repertoire data. Genome-wide SNP genotypes for about three fifths of the roughly 700 donors were used in a later genetic analysis, which treated that subset as a discovery cohort. All discovery cohort repertoires had been generated on a single sequencing platform. Class I and class II HLA loci were covered by the typing at four-digit resolution. Typing coverage varied by locus: 629-630 donors for A, B, C, DRB1 and DQB1; around 560 for DQA1; over 600 for DPA1; more than 450 for DPB1. Four to six DR-DQ haplotypes were handled as single units for association and clustering, since linkage in the cohort was strong. Across around 400 genotyped donors of the cohort, an average of roughly 200,000 unique TCR beta nucleotide sequences per donor were sequenced, and around 19% of those sequences were non-productive. Overall study results and their limits: Because HLA typing was missing for some donors at each locus, association tests included only the typed subset. For the cohort, immune exposure information was limited to CMV serostatus. In this cohort, only TCR beta chains were sequenced, and detectable features were limited by the absence of alpha or paired-chain data. In a later analysis, the rate of TCR association differed among HLA loci, with DRB1 alleles having the most associated TCRs and HLA-C alleles having the fewest. Compared with equally common non-associated chains, HLA-associated TCR beta chains in a later analysis were more clonally expanded and had lower generation probabilities. A further reported finding was that TCR beta sequences accurately predicted the HLA-A and HLA-B alleles for most subjects in the first cohort. Correlated functional status among segregating V segments might be attributable to linkage disequilibrium, but an unknown experimental factor could not be ruled out. In the study, 150 to 200 TCR beta chains were listed as associated with cytomegalovirus. Because the 87-base-pair reads could not distinguish some IMGT-functional V segments, including TRBV6-2 and TRBV6-3, those segments were excluded. Across donors, most TCR sequences were observed very rarely, whereas some public TCRs were present in many individuals. The sequencing pipeline was judged likely to have produced a cluster of highly shared sequence variants as a technical artifact. In a later analysis, some 17,000 TCR beta sequences were associated with specific HLA alleles at a false discovery rate of 0.05. According to a later analysis, parvovirus B19, influenza, CMV and Epstein-Barr virus appeared linked to several top co-occurrence clusters. Broadly in line with IMGT annotations, most TCR beta V segments showed up in productive rearrangements about 87% or about 30% of the time in an earlier analysis of about 500 of the donors. Presence/absence analyses assumed roughly uniform sequencing depth across donors, an assumption that may not hold. When HLA alleles, especially DR and DQ, strongly co-occurred, TCR associations were difficult to assign to individual alleles. The authors suggested that the approach could potentially be extended to other disease states and immunological phenotypes. In vitro tests confirmed that a few of the cytomegalovirus-associated TCR beta chains recognize cytomegalovirus antigens. Because counts were too low, more than 15 rarely observed V segments, including chromosome 9 orphons, were excluded from the earlier analysis of 587 of the donors. In a later genetic analysis, fewer N-insertions in productive TCRs were reported among donors in an Asian-associated ancestry cluster than the approximately 710-donor mean. A later genetic analysis associated a missense DCLRE1C variant with V-gene and J-gene trimming of TCR beta chains, and an independent cohort replicated the association. Cytomegalovirus status was reported to be diagnosed by the classifier with high specificity and sensitivity in both the original and validation cohorts. Most CMV-associated TCR beta chains appeared to be HLA-restricted in a later analysis, and the HLA associations seemed to be driven largely by CMV exposure.

Preparation of the library involved the immunoSEQ multiplex PCR assay. A mixture of 60 forward primers for TCR Vbeta segments and 13 reverse primers for TCR Jbeta segments was used in the multiplex PCR. A multiplex PCR assay on genomic DNA amplified the CDR3 region of rearranged TCR beta genes. On the Illumina HiSeq System, the amplified TCR beta libraries were sequenced as 87-base-pair reads. The published analysis was carried out like this. In a later analysis, 70 million to 95 million unique TCR beta chains were counted across the 666 repertoires, and roughly 10 million of these chains were shared by at least two donors. To remove PCR and sequencing errors, raw reads were error-corrected and collapsed into unique sequences using a nearest-neighbor algorithm that merged closely related sequences. To assign V, D and J gene segments, CDR3 sequences were aligned to IMGT reference sequences. Each retained sequence needed at least a six-nucleotide match to both a V gene segment and a J gene segment. A rearrangement was called productive if the CDR3 had no stop codons and remained in frame with V and J, and every other rearrangement was called non-productive. CDR3 was defined according to IMGT convention as the region running from the second conserved V-encoded cysteine to the conserved J-encoded phenylalanine. In an earlier analysis of roughly 580 of the donors, sequences lacking an unambiguous match to a single V gene segment were excluded. In an earlier analysis of some 590 of the donors, a V segment was called functional when productive rearrangements were above 56.7%, and segregating when the standard deviation between donors exceeded 5%. A statistical classification framework was built for diagnosing cytomegalovirus status from the catalog of TCR beta chain sequences. V and J gene assignment, in a later analysis, came from comparing TCR nucleotide sequences with IMGT/GENE-DB human TR gene sequences. A later analysis assigned CDR3 sequences and most-parsimonious VDJ recombination scenarios with the TCRdist pipeline. A later analysis defined each TCR beta chain by its CDR3 amino acid sequence plus V-gene family, and excluded reads lacking a unique V-gene family. As a way to deal with suspected cross-contamination and a sequencing artifact, a later analysis dropped 500 to 700 nucleotide sequences that were highly shared and had low generation probability. In a later analysis, a clonal expansion index was calculated for each public chain from normalized within-repertoire ranks of inferred template counts. In a later analysis, generation probabilities were computed with a VDJ recombination model fitted to out-of-frame rearrangements, and the resulting probabilities were checked against IGoR. A later analysis scored TCR-TCR, TCR-HLA and TCR-CMV co-occurrence with hypergeometric tests, applying a repertoire-size bias correction to TCR pairs. False discovery rates were estimated in a later analysis by permuting HLA or CMV assignments 20 times. In a later analysis, co-occurring TCRs were grouped with DBSCAN, and TCRdist sequence similarity was added when clustering was performed within HLA-allele-positive subsets. Co-occurrence clustering excluded repertoires with fewer than 30,000 or more than 120,000 public chains, plus five with anomalous nucleotide sharing. Drawn from immuneACCESS, this table holds only the in-frame rearrangements with V and J called that TCRdb kept. Clones are partly lost; checked studies trace under half to an unresolved V gene and leave the rest unexplained. That table supplies the V and J calls and clone size; D and trimming were determined from the DNA. The sample table holds about 130,000 clones, of which 70% to 80% were seen once. The ten largest account for roughly 2.7% of the sample.

This clone was seen only once. Its cognate antigen has yet to be identified. Per-base quality was not reported, and no clone a single base away is much larger than it. The cohort comprised 710 or so healthy bone marrow donors. At the time of sampling, all cohort members were nominally healthy, though unrecorded immune exposures were likely present. Of the 700 or so cohort members, 250 to 300 had positive CMV serostatus and approximately 400 had negative CMV serostatus, and CMV serostatus was not recorded for the donor. Each donor provided a peripheral blood sample, and peripheral blood mononuclear cells were used for TCR beta sequencing. The Qiagen DNeasy Blood Extraction Kit was used to extract genomic DNA from the blood cell samples. From the cysteine up to the phenylalanine, the CDR3 has a length of 14 residues. The entry retains the CDR3 DNA only, 42 bases that are in frame from base 1. The germline V gene (reference sequence) supplies CDR1 MNHEY and CDR2 SMNVEV. Trimming costs V 1 base and J 5 bases, and their ends lie 11 bases apart.

This TCR derives from a human donor in good health. The chain is made from TRBV27 and TRBJ1-2; no D gene call is confident. The material sequenced was PBMCs. The CDR3 corresponds to CASSLFPGSYGYTF. The DNA sequence is given as TGTGCCAGCAGTTTATTCCCAGGATCATATGGCTACACCTTC.